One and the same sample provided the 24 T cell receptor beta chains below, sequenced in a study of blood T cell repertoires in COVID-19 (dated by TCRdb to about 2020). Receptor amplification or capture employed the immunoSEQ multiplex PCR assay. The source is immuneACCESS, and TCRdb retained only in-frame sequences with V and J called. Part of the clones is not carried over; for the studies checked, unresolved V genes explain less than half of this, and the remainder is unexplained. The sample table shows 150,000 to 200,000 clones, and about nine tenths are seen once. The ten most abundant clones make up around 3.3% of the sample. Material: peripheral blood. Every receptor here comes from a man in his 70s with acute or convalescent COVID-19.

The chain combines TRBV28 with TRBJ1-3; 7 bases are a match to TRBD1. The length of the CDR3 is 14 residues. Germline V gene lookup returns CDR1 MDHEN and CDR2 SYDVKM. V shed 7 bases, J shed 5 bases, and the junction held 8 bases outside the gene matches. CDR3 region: CASITTGSRNTIYF. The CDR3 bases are TGTGCCAGCATCACGACAGGGAGTAGAAACACCATATATTTT.

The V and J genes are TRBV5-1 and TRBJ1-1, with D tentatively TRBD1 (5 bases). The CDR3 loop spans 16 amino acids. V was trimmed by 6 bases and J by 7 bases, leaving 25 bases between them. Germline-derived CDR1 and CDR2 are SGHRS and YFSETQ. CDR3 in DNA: TGCGCCAGCAACTCGGATCCACAGGAACTCGGGGGTGAAGCTTTCTTT. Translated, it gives CASNSDPQELGGEAFF.

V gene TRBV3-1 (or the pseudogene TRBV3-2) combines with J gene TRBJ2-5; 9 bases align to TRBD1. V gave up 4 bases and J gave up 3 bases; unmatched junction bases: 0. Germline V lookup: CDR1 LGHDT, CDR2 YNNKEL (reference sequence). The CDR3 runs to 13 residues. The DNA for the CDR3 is TGTGCCAGCAGCCGACAGGGGGAAGAGACCCAGTACTTC. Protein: CASSRQGEETQYF.

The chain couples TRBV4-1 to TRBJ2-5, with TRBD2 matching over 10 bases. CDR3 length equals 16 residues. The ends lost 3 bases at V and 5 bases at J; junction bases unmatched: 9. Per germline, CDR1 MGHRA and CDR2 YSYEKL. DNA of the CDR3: TGCGCCAGCAGCCAGAGATCTAGCGGGAGTGGGGAGACCCAGTACTTC. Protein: CASSQRSSGSGETQYF.

The CDR3: CASSPSANTGELFF. DNA of the CDR3: TGTGCCAGCAGCCCTAGCGCGAACACCGGGGAGCTGTTTTTT. V gene TRBV4-2 combines with J gene TRBJ2-2; D possibly corresponds to TRBD2 (6 bases). Trimming took off 4 bases at V and 0 bases at J, with 6 bases between the two ends. In germline, CDR1 is LGHNA, CDR2 YNFKEQ. The CDR3 has 14 amino acids.

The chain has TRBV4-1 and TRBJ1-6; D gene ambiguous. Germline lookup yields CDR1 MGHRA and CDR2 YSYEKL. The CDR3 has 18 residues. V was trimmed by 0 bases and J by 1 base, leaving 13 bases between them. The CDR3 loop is CASSQDPPSVSYNSPLHF. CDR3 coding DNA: TGCGCCAGCAGCCAAGATCCCCCGTCGGTGTCCTATAATTCACCCCTCCACTTT.

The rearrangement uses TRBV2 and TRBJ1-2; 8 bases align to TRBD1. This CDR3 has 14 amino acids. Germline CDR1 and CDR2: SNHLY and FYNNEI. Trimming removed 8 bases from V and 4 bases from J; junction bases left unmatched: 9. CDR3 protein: CASRTGSDIYGYTF. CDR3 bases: TGTGCCAGCCGGACAGGGAGTGATATCTATGGCTACACCTTC.

CDR3 sequence: CSVEPYTNYGYTF. CDR3 DNA sequence: TGCAGCGTTGAACCTTATACTAACTATGGCTACACCTTC. J is TRBJ1-2 and V is TRBV29-1; D ambiguous. CDR3 length: 13 amino acids. The germline CDR1 and CDR2 sequences are SQVTM and ANQGSEA. Trimming shortened V by 2 bases and J by 0 bases, and 7 bases separated the two germline ends.

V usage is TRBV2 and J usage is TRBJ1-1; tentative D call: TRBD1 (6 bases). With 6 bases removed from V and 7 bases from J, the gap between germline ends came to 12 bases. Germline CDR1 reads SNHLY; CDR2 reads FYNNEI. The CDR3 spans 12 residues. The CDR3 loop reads CASRPEGVEAFF. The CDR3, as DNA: TGTGCCAGCAGACCCGAGGGGGTTGAAGCTTTCTTT.

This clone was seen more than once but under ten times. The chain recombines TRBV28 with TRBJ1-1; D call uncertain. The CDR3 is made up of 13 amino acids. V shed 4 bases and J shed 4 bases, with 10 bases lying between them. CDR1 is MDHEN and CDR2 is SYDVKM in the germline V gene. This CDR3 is CASSSPTATEAFF. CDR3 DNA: TGTGCCAGCAGTTCCCCTACCGCCACTGAAGCTTTCTTT.

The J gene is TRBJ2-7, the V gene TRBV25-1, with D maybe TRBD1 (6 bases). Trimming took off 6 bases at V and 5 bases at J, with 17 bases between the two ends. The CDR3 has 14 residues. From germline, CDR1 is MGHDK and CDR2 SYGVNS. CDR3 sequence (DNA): TGTGCCAGCAGAGGGGGAGCTTTAGTAAACGAGCAGTACTTC. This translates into CASRGGALVNEQYF.

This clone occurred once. The CDR3 protein is CASSSTEVNTEAFF. CDR3 DNA sequence: TGTGCCAGCTCCTCGACCGAGGTGAACACTGAAGCTTTCTTT. The chain couples TRBV18 to TRBJ1-1; no definite D call. Germline loops: CDR1 KGHSH, CDR2 LQKENI. CDR3 length equals 14 residues. V gave up 6 bases and J gave up 0 bases, with 11 bases separating them. The full variable domain, completed using reference TRBV18 and TRBJ1-1, is NAGVMQNPRHLVRRRGQEARLRCSPMKGHSHVYWYRQLPEEGLKFMVYLQKENIIDESGMPKERFSAEFPKEGPSILRIQQVVRGDSAAYFCASSSTEVNTEAFFGQGTRLTVV.

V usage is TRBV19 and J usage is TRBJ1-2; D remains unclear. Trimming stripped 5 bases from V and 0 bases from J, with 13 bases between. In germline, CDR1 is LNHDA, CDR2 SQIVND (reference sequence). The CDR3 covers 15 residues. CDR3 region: CASSLGGQANYGYTF. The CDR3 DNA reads TGTGCCAGTAGTCTCGGCGGGCAGGCTAACTATGGCTACACCTTC.

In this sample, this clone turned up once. The CDR3: CASRSGFENTIYF. CDR3 DNA: TGTGCCAGCAGAAGCGGTTTCGAAAACACCATATATTTT. The chain is built from TRBV6-6 and TRBJ1-3; D is uncertain. Trimming pared 6 bases from V and 6 bases from J, leaving 12 bases between. CDR3 length: 13 amino acids. Germline lookup yields CDR1 MNHNY and CDR2 SVGAGI (reference sequence).

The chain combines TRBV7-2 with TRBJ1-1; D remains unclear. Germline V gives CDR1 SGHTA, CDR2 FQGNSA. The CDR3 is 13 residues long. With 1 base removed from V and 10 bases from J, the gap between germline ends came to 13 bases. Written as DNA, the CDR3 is TGTGCCAGCAGCTTAGGCTCGCGTCGTCGAGCTTTCTTT. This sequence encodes CASSLGSRRRAFF. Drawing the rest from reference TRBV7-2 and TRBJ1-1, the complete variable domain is GAGVSQSPSNKVTEKGKDVELRCDPISGHTALYWYRQSLGQGLEFLIYFQGNSAPDKSGLPSDRFSAERTGGSVSTLTIQRTQQEDSAVYLCASSLGSRRRAFFGQGTRLTVV.

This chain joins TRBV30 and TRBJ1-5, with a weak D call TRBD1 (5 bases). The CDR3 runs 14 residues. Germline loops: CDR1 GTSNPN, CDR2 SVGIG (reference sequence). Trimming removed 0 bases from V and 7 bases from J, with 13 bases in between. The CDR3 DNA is TGTGCCTGGAGTGTACATGGAGGGGAGCAGCCCCAGCATTTT. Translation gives CAWSVHGGEQPQHF.

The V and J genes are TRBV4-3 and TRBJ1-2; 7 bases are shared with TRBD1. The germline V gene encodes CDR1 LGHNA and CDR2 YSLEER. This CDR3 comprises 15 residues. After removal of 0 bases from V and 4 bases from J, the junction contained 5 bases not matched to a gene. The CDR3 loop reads CASSQDATGIYGYTF. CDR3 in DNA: TGCGCCAGCAGCCAAGACGCGACAGGGATCTATGGCTACACCTTC.

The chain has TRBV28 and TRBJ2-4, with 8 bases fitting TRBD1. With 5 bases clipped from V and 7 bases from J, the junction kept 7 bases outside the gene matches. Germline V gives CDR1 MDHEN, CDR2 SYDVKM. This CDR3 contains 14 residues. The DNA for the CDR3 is TGTGCCAGCAGTGCGCGGGCAGGGGGCAACATTCAGTACTTC. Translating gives CASSARAGGNIQYF.

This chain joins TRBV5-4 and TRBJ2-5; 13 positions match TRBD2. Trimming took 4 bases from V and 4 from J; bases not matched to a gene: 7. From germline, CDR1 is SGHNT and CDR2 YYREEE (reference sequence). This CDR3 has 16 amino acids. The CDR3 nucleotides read TGTGCCAGCAGCACCCGGACTAGCGGGAGTGGAGAGACCCAGTACTTC. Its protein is CASSTRTSGSGETQYF.

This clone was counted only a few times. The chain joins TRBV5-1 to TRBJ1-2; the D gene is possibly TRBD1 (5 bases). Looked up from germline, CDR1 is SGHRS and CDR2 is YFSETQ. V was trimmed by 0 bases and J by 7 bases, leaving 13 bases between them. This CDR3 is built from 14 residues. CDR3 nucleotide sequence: TGCGCCAGCAGCTTGGCCGCCAGGGTGGGTGGCTACACCTTC. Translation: CASSLAARVGGYTF.

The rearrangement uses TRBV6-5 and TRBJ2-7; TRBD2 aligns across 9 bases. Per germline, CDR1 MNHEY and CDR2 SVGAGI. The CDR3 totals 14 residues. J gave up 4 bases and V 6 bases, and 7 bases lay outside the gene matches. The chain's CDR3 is CASSKAGGIYEQYF. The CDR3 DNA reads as TGTGCCAGCAGCAAAGCGGGAGGCATTTACGAGCAGTACTTC.

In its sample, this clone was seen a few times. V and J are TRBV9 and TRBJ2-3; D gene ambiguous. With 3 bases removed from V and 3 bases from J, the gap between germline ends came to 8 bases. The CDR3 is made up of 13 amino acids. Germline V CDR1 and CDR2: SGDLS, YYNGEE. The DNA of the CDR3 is TGTGCCAGCAGCGCCAGTCAGACAGATACGCAGTATTTT. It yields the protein CASSASQTDTQYF.

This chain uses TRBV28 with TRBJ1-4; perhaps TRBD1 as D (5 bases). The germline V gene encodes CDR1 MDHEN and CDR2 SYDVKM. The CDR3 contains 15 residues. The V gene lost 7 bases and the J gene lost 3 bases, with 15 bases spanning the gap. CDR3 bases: TGTGCCAGCACCCCCCCCAGGGCGTCTAATGAAAAACTGTTTTTT. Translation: CASTPPRASNEKLFF. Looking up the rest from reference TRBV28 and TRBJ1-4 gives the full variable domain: DVKVTQSSRYLVKRTGEKVFLECVQDMDHENMFWYRQDPGLGLRLIYFSYDVKMKEKGDIPEGYSVSREKKERFSLILESASTNQTSMYLCASTPPRASNEKLFFGSGTQLSVL.

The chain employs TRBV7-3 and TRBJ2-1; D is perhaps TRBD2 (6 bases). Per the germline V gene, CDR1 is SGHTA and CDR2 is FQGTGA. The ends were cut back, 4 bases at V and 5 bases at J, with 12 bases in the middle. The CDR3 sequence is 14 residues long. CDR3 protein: CASSSYSGNNEQFF. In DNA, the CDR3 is TGTGCCAGCAGCTCCTATAGCGGTAACAATGAGCAGTTCTTC.